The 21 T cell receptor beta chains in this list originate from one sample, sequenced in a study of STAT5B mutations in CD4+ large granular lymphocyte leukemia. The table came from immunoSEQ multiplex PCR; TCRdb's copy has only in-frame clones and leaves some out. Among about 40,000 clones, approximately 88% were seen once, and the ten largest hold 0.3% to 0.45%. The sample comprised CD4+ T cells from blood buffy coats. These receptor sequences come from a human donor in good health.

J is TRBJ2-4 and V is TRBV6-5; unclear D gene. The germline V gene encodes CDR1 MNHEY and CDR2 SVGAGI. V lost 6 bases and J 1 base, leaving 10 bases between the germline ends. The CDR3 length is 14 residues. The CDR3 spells CASRATFAKNIQYF. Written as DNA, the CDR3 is TGTGCCAGCAGGGCGACGTTTGCCAAAAACATTCAGTACTTC.

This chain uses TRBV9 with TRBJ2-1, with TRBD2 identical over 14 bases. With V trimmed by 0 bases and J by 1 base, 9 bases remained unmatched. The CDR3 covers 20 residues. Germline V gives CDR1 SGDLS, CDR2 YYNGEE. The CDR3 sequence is CASSVGAGTSGSSSYNEQFF. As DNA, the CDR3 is TGTGCCAGCAGCGTAGGTGCCGGGACTAGCGGGAGTTCGTCCTACAATGAGCAGTTCTTC.

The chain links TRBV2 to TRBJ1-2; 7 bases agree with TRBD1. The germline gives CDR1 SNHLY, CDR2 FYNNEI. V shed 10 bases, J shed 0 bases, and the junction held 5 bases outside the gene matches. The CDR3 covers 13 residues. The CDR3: CAIGTVANYGYTF. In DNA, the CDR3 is TGTGCCATCGGGACAGTAGCTAACTATGGCTACACCTTC.

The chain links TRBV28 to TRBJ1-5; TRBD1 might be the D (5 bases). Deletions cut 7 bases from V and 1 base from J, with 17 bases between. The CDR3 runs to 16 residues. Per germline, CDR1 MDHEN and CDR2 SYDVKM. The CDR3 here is CASTTPIGGSNQPQHF. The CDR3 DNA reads TGTGCCAGCACCACCCCGATCGGGGGGAGCAATCAGCCCCAGCATTTT.

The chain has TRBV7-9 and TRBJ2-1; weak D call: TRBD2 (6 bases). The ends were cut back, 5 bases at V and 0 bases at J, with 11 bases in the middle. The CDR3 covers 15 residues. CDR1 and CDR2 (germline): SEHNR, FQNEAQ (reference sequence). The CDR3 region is CASSPLGGSYNEQFF. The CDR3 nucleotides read TGTGCCAGCAGCCCCCTGGGGGGCTCCTACAATGAGCAGTTCTTC.

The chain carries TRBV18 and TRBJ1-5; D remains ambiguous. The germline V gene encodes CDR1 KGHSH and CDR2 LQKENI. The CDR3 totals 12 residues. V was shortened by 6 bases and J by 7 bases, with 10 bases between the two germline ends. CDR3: CASSKQEQPQHF. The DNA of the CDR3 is TGTGCCAGCTCTAAACAAGAGCAGCCCCAGCATTTT.

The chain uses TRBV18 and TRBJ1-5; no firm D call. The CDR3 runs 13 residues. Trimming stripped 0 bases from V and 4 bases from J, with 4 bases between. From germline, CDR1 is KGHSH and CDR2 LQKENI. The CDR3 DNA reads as TGTGCCAGCTCACCACCTGGGAATCAGCCCCAGCATTTT. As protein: CASSPPGNQPQHF.

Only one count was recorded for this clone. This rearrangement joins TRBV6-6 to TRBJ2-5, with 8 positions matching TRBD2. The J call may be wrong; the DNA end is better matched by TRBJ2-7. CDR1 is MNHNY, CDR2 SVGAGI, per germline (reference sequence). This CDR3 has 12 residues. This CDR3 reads CASSGGAHEQYF. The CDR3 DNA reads TGTGCCAGCAGCGGGGGGGCCCACGAGCAGTACTTC.

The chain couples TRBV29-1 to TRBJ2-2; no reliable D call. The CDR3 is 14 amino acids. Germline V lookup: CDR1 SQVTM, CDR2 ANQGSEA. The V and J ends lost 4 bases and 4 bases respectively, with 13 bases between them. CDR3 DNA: TGCAGCGTTGTTGCCCAGGACCTCACCGGGGAGCTGTTTTTT. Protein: CSVVAQDLTGELFF.

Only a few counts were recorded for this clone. The CDR3 reads CAWSTAGINYGYTF. The CDR3, as DNA: TGTGCCTGGAGTACCGCGGGAATCAACTATGGCTACACCTTC. This chain links TRBV30 with TRBJ1-2, with D hard to call. Trimming cost V 2 bases and J 2 bases, with 12 bases left between them. Germline V gene data show CDR1 as GTSNPN and CDR2 as SVGIG (reference sequence). There are 14 residues in the CDR3.

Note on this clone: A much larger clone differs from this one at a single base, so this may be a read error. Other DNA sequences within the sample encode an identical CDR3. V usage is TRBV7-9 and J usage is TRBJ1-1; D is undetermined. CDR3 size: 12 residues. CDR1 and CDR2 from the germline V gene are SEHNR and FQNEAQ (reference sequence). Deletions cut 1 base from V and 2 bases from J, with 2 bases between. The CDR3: CASSLENTEAFF. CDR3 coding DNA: TGTGCCAGCAGCTTAGAAAACACTGAAGCTTTCTTT.

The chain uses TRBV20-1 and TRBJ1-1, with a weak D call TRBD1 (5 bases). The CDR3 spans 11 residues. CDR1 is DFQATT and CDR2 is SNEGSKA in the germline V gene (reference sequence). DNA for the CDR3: TGCGGAGCAACAGGTGACACTGAAGCTTTCTTT. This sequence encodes CGATGDTEAFF.

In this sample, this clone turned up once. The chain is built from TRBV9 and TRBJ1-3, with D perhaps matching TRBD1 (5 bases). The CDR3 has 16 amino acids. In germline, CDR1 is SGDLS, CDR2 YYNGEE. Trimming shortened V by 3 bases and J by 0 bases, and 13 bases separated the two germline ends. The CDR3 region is CASSAPSGSSGNTIYF. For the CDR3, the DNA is TGTGCCAGCAGCGCACCATCAGGGAGCTCTGGAAACACCATATATTTT.

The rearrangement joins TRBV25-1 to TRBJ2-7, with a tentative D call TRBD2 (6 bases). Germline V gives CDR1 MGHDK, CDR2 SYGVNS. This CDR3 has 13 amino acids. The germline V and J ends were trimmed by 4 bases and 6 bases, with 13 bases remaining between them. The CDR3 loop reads CASSGRGVREQYF. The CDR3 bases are TGTGCCAGCAGTGGCCGCGGGGTTCGCGAGCAGTACTTC.

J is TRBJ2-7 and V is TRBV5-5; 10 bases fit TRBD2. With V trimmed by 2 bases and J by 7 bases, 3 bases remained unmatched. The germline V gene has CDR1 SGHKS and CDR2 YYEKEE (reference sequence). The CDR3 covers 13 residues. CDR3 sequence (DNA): TGTGCCAGCAGCTTAAAACTAGCGGGGGAGCAGTACTTC. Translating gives CASSLKLAGEQYF.

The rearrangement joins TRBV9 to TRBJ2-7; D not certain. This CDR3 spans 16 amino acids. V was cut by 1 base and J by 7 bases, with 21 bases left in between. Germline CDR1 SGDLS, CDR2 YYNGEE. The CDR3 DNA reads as TGTGCCAGCAGCGTAAGACGGACCGCGGAGACGGTGGAGCAGTACTTC. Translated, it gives CASSVRRTAETVEQYF.

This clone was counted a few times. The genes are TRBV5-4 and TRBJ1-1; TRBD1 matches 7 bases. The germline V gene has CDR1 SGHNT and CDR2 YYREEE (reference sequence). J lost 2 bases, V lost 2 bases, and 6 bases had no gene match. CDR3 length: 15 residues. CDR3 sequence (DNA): TGTGCCAGCAGCTTTCGTCGGGACAGTAACACTGAAGCTTTCTTT. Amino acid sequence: CASSFRRDSNTEAFF.

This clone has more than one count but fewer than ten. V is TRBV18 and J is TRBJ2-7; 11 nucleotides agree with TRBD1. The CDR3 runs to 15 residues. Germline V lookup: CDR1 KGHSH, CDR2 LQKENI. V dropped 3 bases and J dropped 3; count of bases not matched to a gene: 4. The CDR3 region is CASSPDRGRGYEQYF. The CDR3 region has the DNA TGTGCCAGCTCACCGGACAGGGGGCGCGGCTACGAGCAGTACTTC.

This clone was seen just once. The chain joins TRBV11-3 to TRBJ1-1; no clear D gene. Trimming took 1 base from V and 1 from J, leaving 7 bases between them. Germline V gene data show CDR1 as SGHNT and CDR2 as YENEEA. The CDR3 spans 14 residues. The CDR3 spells CASSLGGRNTEAFF. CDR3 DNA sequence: TGTGCCAGCAGCTTAGGTGGCAGGAACACTGAAGCTTTCTTT.

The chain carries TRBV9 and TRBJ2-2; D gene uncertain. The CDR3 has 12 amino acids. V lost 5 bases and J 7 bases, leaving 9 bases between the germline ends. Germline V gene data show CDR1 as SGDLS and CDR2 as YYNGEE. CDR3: CASSHADGELFF. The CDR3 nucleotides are TGTGCCAGCAGTCACGCCGACGGGGAGCTGTTTTTT.

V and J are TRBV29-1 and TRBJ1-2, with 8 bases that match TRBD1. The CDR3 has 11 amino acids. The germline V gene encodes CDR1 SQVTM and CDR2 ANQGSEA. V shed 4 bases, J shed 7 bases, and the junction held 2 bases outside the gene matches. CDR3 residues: CSVGTGFGYTF. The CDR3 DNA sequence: TGCAGCGTTGGGACAGGGTTTGGCTACACCTTC.